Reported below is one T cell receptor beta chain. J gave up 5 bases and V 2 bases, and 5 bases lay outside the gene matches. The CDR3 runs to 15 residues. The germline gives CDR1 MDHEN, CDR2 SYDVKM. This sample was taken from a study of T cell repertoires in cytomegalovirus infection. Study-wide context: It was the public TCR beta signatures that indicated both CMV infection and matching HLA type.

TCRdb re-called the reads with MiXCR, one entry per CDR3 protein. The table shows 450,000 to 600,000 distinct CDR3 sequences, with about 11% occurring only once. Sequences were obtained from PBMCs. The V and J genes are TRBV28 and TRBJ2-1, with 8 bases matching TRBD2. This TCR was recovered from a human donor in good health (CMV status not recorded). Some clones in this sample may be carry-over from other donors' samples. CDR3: CASSLPGGSDNEQFF. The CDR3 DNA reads TGTGCCAGCAGTTTACCGGGAGGGTCGGACAATGAGCAGTTCTTC. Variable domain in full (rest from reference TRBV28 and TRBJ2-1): DVKVTQSSRYLVKRTGEKVFLECVQDMDHENMFWYRQDPGLGLRLIYFSYDVKMKEKGDIPEGYSVSREKKERFSLILESASTNQTSMYLCASSLPGGSDNEQFFGPGTRLTVL.